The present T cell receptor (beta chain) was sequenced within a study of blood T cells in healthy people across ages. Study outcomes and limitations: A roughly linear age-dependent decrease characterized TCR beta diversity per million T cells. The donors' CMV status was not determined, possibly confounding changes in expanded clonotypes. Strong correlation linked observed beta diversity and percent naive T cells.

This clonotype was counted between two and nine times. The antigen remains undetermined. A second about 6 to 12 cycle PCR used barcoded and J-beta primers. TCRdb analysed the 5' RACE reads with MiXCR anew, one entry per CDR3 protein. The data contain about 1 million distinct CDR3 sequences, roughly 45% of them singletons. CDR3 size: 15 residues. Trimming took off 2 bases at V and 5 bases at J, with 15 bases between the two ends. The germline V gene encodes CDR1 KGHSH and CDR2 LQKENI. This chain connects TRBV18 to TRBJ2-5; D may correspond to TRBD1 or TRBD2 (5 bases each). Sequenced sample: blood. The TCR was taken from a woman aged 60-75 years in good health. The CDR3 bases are TGTGCCAGCTCACCAACCAGGGACCCCGCGGAGACCCAGTACTTC. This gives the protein CASSPTRDPAETQYF.